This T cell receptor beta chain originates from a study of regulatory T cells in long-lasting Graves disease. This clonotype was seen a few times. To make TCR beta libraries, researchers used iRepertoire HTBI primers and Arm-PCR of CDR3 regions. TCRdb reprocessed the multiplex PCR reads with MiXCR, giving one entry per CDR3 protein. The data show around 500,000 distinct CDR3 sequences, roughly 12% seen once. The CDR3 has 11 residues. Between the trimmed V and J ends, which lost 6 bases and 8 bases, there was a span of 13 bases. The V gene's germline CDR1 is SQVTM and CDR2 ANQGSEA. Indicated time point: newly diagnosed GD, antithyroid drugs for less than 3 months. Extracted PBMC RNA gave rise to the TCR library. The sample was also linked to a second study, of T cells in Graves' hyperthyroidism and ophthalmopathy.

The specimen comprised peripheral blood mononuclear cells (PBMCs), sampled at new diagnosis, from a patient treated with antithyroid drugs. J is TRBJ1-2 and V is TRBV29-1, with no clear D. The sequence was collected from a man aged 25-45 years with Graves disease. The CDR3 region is CSVAVAAGYTF. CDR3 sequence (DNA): TGCAGCGTGGCAGTGGCGGCGGGCTACACCTTC.